Listed below are T cell receptor beta chains from one sample, sequenced in a study of blood T cell repertoires in COVID-19. Assay used: immunoSEQ multiplex PCR; TCRdb lists only in-frame clones, some missing. The sample holds about 440,000 clones, approximately 90% seen once. Input material: PBMCs or T cells enriched from blood (not recorded which). The origin of the receptors is a woman in her late teens or twenties with acute COVID-19. The CDR3 runs from the conserved cysteine through the conserved F or W. The D gene is left open where the match is weak. Clone size, where shown, is once, few, many, or a class for clones that have expanded.

abundance	d_gene	v_gene	j_gene	CDR3aa	CDR3nt
.	.	TRBV29-1	TRBJ2-1	CSVEEGGLNEQFF	TGCAGCGTTGAAGAGGGGGGACTTAATGAGCAGTTCTTC
.	TRBD1	TRBV11-2	TRBJ1-1	CASSVGQGTTEAFF	TGTGCCAGCAGCGTGGGACAGGGTACCACTGAAGCTTTCTTT
.	.	TRBV5-1	TRBJ2-5	CASSFGPGTPQETQYF	TGCGCCAGCAGCTTTGGTCCCGGGACTCCCCAAGAGACCCAGTACTTC
.	TRBD1	TRBV19	TRBJ2-5	CASRGQGAVWETQYF	TGTGCCAGTAGGGGACAGGGGGCTGTATGGGAGACCCAGTACTTC
.	TRBD1	TRBV10-1	TRBJ2-7	CASSESGTGFYEQYF	TGCGCCAGCAGTGAGTCAGGGACAGGATTCTACGAGCAGTACTTC
.	TRBD1	TRBV10-3	TRBJ1-2	CAISERVAGGANYGYTF	TGTGCCATCAGTGAGCGGGTCGCAGGGGGAGCTAACTATGGCTACACCTTC
.	TRBD1	TRBV9	TRBJ2-1	CASSIYRDSPYNEQFF	TGTGCCAGCAGCATCTACCGGGACAGTCCCTACAATGAGCAGTTCTTC
.	TRBD1	TRBV5-1	TRBJ2-1	CASSLDKGARGEQFF	TGCGCCAGCAGCTTGGATAAGGGGGCTCGGGGTGAGCAGTTCTTC
.	.	TRBV12-5	TRBJ2-5	CASGLDSSQTQYF	TGTGCTAGTGGTTTGGACAGCTCACAGACCCAGTACTTC
.	.	TRBV27	TRBJ1-5	CASKLAGYSNQPQHF	TGTGCCAGCAAGTTAGCCGGTTATAGCAATCAGCCCCAGCATTTT
.	.	TRBV19	TRBJ1-6	CASSIGRTDYNSPLHF	TGTGCCAGTAGTATAGGCAGAACCGATTATAATTCACCCCTCCACTTT
.	TRBD2	TRBV28	TRBJ2-2	CASSLVASGSLDGELFF	TGTGCCAGCAGTTTGGTCGCTAGCGGGAGCCTCGACGGGGAGCTGTTTTTT
.	.	TRBV28	TRBJ2-7	CASTNFYEQYF	TGTGCCAGCACAAATTTTTACGAGCAGTACTTC
.	TRBD2	TRBV18	TRBJ2-1	CASSPRTSGIFSSSSYNEQFF	TGTGCCAGCTCACCTCGGACTAGCGGGATTTTTTCCTCGAGCTCCTACAATGAGCAGTTCTTC
.	.	TRBV28	TRBJ1-2	CASSITGYGYTF	TGTGCCAGCAGTATAACAGGCTATGGCTACACCTTC
few	TRBD1	TRBV3-1/TRBV3-2	TRBJ2-2	CASSQTGGSGELFF	TGTGCCAGCAGCCAGACAGGGGGATCCGGGGAGCTGTTTTTT
.	TRBD1	TRBV5-1	TRBJ2-3	CASSSGQGSDTQYF	TGCGCCAGCAGCTCTGGACAGGGCTCAGATACGCAGTATTTT
.	TRBD2	TRBV7-2	TRBJ2-1	CASSWGLAETFAQFF	TGTGCCAGCAGCTGGGGACTAGCGGAGACTTTTGCGCAGTTCTTC
.	TRBD2	TRBV27	TRBJ2-1	CASSRSSGRNEQFF	TGTGCCAGCAGTCGCTCTAGCGGGAGGAATGAGCAGTTCTTC
.	TRBD1	TRBV19	TRBJ2-3	CASSFGTGNTDTQYF	TGTGCCAGTAGTTTCGGGACAGGGAACACAGATACGCAGTATTTT
.	.	TRBV7-2	TRBJ2-1	CASSLVLSSEQFF	TGTGCCAGCAGCTTAGTCTTAAGTAGTGAGCAGTTCTTC
.	TRBD1	TRBV9	TRBJ1-1	CASSVGLRDRANTEAFF	TGTGCCAGCAGCGTAGGTCTTAGGGACAGAGCGAACACTGAAGCTTTCTTT
.	TRBD2	TRBV19	TRBJ2-7	CASSPGLAGANYEQYF	TGTGCCAGTAGTCCGGGACTAGCGGGGGCCAATTACGAGCAGTACTTC
.	TRBD1	TRBV28	TRBJ1-5	CASSFRATGTGQPQHF	TGTGCCAGCAGTTTCCGAGCTACAGGGACAGGACAGCCCCAGCATTTT
.	TRBD2	TRBV11-2	TRBJ2-7	CASSPGLADSYEQYF	TGTGCCAGCAGCCCGGGACTAGCGGACTCCTACGAGCAGTACTTC
.	TRBD2	TRBV7-2	TRBJ2-1	CASRWGTSSYNEQFF	TGTGCCAGCAGATGGGGGACTAGCTCCTACAATGAGCAGTTCTTC
.	.	TRBV18	TRBJ1-2	CASSSTGGTELNGYTF	TGTGCCAGCTCAAGCACGGGGGGAACGGAATTAAATGGCTACACCTTC
.	.	TRBV19	TRBJ2-7	CASSITGPAGGKQYF	TGTGCCAGTAGTATAACGGGACCTGCTGGAGGGAAGCAGTACTTC
.	TRBD1	TRBV5-5	TRBJ1-2	CASSTRDSSVSGTF	TGTGCCAGCAGCACCAGGGACAGTTCCGTTTCGGGGACCTTC
.	TRBD1	TRBV30	TRBJ1-1	CAWSTTGGNEAFF	TGTGCCTGGAGTACGACAGGGGGCAATGAAGCTTTCTTT
.	.	TRBV15	TRBJ1-4	CATSKRTNEKLFF	TGTGCCACCAGCAAACGAACAAATGAAAAACTGTTTTTT
.	.	TRBV24-1	TRBJ2-6	CATSPGVSGANVLTF	TGTGCCACCAGTCCGGGGGTCTCTGGGGCCAACGTCCTGACTTTC
.	TRBD1	TRBV4-3	TRBJ1-2	CASSRGQGDGYTF	TGCGCCAGCAGCCGGGGACAGGGGGATGGCTACACCTTC
.	.	TRBV3-1/TRBV3-2	TRBJ1-6	CASSQDQMTPGSPLHF	TGTGCCAGCAGCCAAGATCAAATGACCCCGGGTTCACCCCTCCACTTT
.	.	TRBV2	TRBJ1-5	CASSQGEGNQPQHF	TGTGCCAGCAGCCAAGGGGAGGGTAATCAGCCCCAGCATTTT
.	TRBD2	TRBV7-9	TRBJ2-1	CASSFSLAGNYEQFF	TGTGCCAGCAGCTTTAGCCTAGCGGGAAACTATGAGCAGTTCTTC
.	TRBD1	TRBV7-2	TRBJ2-7	CASSKLDRVGREQYF	TGTGCCAGCAGCAAACTCGACAGGGTCGGTCGCGAGCAGTACTTC
few	TRBD1	TRBV12-3/TRBV12-4	TRBJ2-7	CASSWATGVEQYF	TGTGCCAGCAGTTGGGCCACAGGGGTCGAGCAGTACTTC
once	.	TRBV11-1	TRBJ1-3	CASSFGRQDTIYF	TGTGCCAGCAGCTTCGGGAGGCAAGACACCATATATTTT
.	.	TRBV18	TRBJ1-5	CASSPLAAISNQPQHF	TGTGCCAGCTCACCATTGGCCGCAATTAGCAATCAGCCCCAGCATTTT
few	TRBD2	TRBV3-1/TRBV3-2	TRBJ2-3	CASSRGLAGIRPDTQYF	TGTGCCAGCAGCCGAGGACTAGCGGGAATCAGGCCCGATACGCAGTATTTT
.	TRBD1	TRBV11-2	TRBJ1-1	CASSFPSGGDTEAFF	TGTGCCAGCAGCTTTCCGTCAGGGGGTGACACTGAAGCTTTCTTT
.	.	TRBV3-1/TRBV3-2	TRBJ1-3	CASSQDSRAGNTIYF	TGTGCCAGCAGCCAAGATTCGAGGGCTGGAAACACCATATATTTT
once	.	TRBV5-1	TRBJ1-4	CASSLGPGGEKLFF	TGCGCCAGCAGCTTGGGACCGGGTGGTGAAAAACTGTTTTTT
.	.	TRBV7-9	TRBJ2-3	CASGEGRDTQYF	TGTGCCAGCGGCGAGGGAAGGGATACGCAGTATTTT
.	TRBD1	TRBV19	TRBJ2-3	CASSIRTGITDTQYF	TGTGCCAGTAGTATCCGGACAGGGATCACAGATACGCAGTATTTT
few	.	TRBV30	TRBJ1-5	CAWSPRTGNSNQPQHF	TGTGCCTGGAGTCCGAGGACGGGAAATAGCAATCAGCCCCAGCATTTT
.	.	TRBV28	TRBJ1-1	CASSFSMQAFF	TGTGCCAGCAGTTTCTCCATGCAGGCTTTCTTT
.	TRBD1	TRBV6-5	TRBJ1-2	CASSRQGAIDGYTF	TGTGCCAGCAGTAGACAGGGGGCCATCGATGGCTACACCTTC
few	TRBD1	TRBV5-5	TRBJ2-2	CASRTGQGTTGELFF	TGTGCCAGCAGGACGGGACAGGGGACCACCGGGGAGCTGTTTTTT
.	TRBD1	TRBV9	TRBJ2-3	CASSRPSAGTGGLDTQYF	TGTGCCAGCAGCCGTCCCTCCGCCGGGACAGGGGGCTTAGATACGCAGTATTTT
once	TRBD1	TRBV2	TRBJ1-2	CASRPTGAYGYTF	TGTGCCAGCAGACCAACAGGGGCCTATGGCTACACCTTC
.	TRBD1	TRBV18	TRBJ1-2	CASSSNRRDSNYGYTF	TGTGCCAGCTCATCTAACCGCCGGGACAGCAACTATGGCTACACCTTC
.	.	TRBV6-5	TRBJ1-2	CASSSKYRTESYYTF	TGTGCCAGCAGCTCGAAATACCGGACAGAATCTTACTACACCTTC
.	.	TRBV25-1	TRBJ1-2	CASSEGGGVGYGYTF	TGTGCCAGCAGTGAAGGGGGGGGTGTCGGGTATGGCTACACCTTC